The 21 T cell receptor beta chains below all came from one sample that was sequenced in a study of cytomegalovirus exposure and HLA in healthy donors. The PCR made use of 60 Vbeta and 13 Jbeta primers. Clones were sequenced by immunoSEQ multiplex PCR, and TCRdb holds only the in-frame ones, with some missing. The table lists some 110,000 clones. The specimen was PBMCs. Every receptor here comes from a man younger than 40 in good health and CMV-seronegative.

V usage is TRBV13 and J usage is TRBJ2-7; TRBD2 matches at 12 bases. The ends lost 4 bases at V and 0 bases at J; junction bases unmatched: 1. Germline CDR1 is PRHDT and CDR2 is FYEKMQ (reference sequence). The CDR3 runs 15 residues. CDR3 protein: CASSSGLAGSYEQYF. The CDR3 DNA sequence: TGTGCCAGCAGCTCGGGACTAGCGGGCTCCTACGAGCAGTACTTC.

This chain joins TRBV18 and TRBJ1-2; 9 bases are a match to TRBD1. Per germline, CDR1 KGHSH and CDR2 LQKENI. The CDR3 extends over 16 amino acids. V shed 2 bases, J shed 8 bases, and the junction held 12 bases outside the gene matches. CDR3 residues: CASSPGDTRDRDGYTF. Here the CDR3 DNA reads TGTGCCAGCTCACCAGGAGACACTCGGGACAGGGACGGCTACACCTTC.

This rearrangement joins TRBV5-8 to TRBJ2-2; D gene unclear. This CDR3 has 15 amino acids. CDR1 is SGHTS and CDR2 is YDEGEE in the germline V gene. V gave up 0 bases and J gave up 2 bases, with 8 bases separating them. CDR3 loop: CASSLGQINTGELFF. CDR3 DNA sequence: TGTGCCAGCAGCTTGGGGCAGATAAACACCGGGGAGCTGTTTTTT.

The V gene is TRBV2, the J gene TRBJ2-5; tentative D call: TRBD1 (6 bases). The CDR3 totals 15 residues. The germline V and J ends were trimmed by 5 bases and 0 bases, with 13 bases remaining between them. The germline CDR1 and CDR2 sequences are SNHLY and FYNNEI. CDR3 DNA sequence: TGTGCCAGCAGTCCCGGGACATGGGACCAAGAGACCCAGTACTTC. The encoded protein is CASSPGTWDQETQYF. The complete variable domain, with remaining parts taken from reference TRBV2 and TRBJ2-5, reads EPEVTQTPSHQVTQMGQEVILRCVPISNHLYFYWYRQILGQKVEFLVSFYNNEISEKSEIFDDQFSVERPDGSNFTLKIRSTKLEDSAMYFCASSPGTWDQETQYFGPGTRLLVL.

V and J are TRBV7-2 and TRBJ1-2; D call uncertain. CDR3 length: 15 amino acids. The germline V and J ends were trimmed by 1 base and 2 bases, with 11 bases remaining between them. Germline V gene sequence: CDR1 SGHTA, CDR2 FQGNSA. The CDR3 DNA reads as TGTGCCAGCAGCTTAGTGGCGGGGTTAAACTATGGCTACACCTTC. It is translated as CASSLVAGLNYGYTF.

This chain's CDR3 is CASSVSRDRNSPLHF. In nucleotides, the CDR3 is TGTGCCAGCAGCGTAAGCAGGGATCGAAACTCACCCCTCCACTTT. The rearrangement joins TRBV9 to TRBJ1-6; weak D call: TRBD1 (5 bases). Trimming removed 1 base from V and 10 bases from J, with 15 bases in between. The CDR3 consists of 15 residues. CDR1 SGDLS and CDR2 YYNGEE come from the germline V gene.

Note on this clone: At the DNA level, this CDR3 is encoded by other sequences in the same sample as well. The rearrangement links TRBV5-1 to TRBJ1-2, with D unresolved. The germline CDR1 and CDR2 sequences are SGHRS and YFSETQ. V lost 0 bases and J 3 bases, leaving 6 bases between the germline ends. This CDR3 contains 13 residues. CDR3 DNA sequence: TGCGCCAGCAGCTTGGTCGGAGACTATGGCTACACCTTC. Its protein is CASSLVGDYGYTF.

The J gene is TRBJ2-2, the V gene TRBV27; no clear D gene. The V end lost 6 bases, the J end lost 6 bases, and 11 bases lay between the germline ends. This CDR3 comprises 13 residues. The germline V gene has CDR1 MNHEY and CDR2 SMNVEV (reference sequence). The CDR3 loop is CASRPLSPGELFF. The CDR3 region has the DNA TGTGCCAGCAGGCCACTGTCCCCCGGGGAGCTGTTTTTT.

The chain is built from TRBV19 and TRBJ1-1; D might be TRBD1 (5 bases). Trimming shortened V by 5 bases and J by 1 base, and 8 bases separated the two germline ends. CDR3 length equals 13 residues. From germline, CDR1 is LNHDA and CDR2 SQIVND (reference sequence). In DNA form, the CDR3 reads TGTGCCAGTAGTCAACAGGAGAACACTGAAGCTTTCTTT. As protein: CASSQQENTEAFF. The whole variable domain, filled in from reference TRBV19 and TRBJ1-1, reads DGGITQSPKYLFRKEGQNVTLSCEQNLNHDAMYWYRQDPGQGLRLIYYSQIVNDFQKGDIAEGYSVSREKKESFPLTVTSAQKNPTAFYLCASSQQENTEAFFGQGTRLTVV.

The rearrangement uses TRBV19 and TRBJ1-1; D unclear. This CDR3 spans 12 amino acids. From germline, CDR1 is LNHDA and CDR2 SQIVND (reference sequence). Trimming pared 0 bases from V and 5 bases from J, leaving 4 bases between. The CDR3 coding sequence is TGTGCCAGTAGTATAGACCGGACTGAAGCTTTCTTT. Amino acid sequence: CASSIDRTEAFF.

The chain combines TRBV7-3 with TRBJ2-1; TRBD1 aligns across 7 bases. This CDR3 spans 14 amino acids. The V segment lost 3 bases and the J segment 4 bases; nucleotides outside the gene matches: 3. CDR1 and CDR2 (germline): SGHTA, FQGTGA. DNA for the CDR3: TGTGCCAGCAGCTTTGGGGACAGTTACAATGAGCAGTTCTTC. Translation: CASSFGDSYNEQFF.

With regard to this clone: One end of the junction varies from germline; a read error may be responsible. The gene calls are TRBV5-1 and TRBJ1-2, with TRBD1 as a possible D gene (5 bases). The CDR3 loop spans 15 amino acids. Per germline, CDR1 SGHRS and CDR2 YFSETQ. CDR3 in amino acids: CAGSLGGDGNYGYTF. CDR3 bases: TGCGCCGGCAGCTTGGGGGGGGACGGGAACTATGGCTACACCTTC.

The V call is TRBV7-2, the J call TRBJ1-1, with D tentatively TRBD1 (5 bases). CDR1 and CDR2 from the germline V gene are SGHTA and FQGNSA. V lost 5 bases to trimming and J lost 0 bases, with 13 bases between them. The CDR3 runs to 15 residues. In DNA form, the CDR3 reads TGTGCCAGCAGCCCAGGGTCAGGCATGAACACTGAAGCTTTCTTT. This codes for CASSPGSGMNTEAFF.

CDR3 sequence reads: CASSLDRGRTEAFF. The CDR3 DNA reads as TGTGCCAGCAGCTTAGACCGGGGTAGAACTGAAGCTTTCTTT. The rearrangement links TRBV7-6 to TRBJ1-1; D gene unclear. The CDR3 sequence is 14 residues long. Trimming stripped 1 base from V and 5 bases from J, with 11 bases between. In germline, CDR1 is SGHVS, CDR2 FNYEAQ. Variable domain in full (rest from reference TRBV7-6 and TRBJ1-1): GAGVSQSPRYKVTKRGQDVALRCDPISGHVSLYWYRQALGQGPEFLTYFNYEAQQDKSGLPNDRFSAERPEGSISTLTIQRTEQRDSAMYRCASSLDRGRTEAFFGQGTRLTVV.

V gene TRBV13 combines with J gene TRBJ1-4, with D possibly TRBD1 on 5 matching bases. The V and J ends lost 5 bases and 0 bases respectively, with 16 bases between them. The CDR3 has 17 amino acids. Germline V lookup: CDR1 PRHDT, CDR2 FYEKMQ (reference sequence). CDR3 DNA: TGTGCCAGCAGCCCAGGGCTTTGGACCCCAACTAATGAAAAACTGTTTTTT. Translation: CASSPGLWTPTNEKLFF.

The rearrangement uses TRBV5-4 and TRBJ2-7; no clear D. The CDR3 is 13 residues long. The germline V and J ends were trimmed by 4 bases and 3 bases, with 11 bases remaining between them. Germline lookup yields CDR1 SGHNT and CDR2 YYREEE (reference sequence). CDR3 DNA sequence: TGTGCCAGCAGCCCCCTAGACGGCTACGAGCAGTACTTC. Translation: CASSPLDGYEQYF.

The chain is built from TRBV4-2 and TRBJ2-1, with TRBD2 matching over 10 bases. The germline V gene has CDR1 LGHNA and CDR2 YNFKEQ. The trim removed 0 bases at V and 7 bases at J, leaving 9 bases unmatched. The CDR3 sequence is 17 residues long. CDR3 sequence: CASSQDSGAGGGNEQFF. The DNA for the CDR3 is TGTGCCAGCAGCCAAGATTCAGGAGCGGGGGGGGGAAATGAGCAGTTCTTC.

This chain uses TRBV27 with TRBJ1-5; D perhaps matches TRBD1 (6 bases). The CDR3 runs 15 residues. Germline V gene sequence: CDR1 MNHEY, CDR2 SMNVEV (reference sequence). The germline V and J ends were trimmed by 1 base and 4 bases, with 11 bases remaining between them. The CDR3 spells CASSLLGGGNQPQHF. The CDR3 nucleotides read TGTGCCAGCAGTTTATTAGGGGGGGGGAATCAGCCCCAGCATTTT.

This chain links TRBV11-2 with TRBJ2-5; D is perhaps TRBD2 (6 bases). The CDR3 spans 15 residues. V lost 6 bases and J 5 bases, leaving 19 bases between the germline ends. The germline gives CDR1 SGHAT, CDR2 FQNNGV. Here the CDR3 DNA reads TGTGCCAGCAGGTTGGAGGGTACGCGTGTGGAGACCCAGTACTTC. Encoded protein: CASRLEGTRVETQYF.

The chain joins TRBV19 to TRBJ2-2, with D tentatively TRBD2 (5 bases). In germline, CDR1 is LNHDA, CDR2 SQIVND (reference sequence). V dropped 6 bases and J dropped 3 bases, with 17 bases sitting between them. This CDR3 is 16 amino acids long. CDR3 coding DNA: TGTGCCAGTAGATACGTCCTCATCGGGGACACCGGGGAGCTGTTTTTT. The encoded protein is CASRYVLIGDTGELFF.

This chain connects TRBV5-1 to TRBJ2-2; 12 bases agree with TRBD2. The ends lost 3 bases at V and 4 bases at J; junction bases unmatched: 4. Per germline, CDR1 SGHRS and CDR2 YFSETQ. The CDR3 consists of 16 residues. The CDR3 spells CASSSTSGGPTGELFF. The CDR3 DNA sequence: TGCGCCAGCAGCTCCACTAGCGGGGGGCCCACCGGGGAGCTGTTTTTT.